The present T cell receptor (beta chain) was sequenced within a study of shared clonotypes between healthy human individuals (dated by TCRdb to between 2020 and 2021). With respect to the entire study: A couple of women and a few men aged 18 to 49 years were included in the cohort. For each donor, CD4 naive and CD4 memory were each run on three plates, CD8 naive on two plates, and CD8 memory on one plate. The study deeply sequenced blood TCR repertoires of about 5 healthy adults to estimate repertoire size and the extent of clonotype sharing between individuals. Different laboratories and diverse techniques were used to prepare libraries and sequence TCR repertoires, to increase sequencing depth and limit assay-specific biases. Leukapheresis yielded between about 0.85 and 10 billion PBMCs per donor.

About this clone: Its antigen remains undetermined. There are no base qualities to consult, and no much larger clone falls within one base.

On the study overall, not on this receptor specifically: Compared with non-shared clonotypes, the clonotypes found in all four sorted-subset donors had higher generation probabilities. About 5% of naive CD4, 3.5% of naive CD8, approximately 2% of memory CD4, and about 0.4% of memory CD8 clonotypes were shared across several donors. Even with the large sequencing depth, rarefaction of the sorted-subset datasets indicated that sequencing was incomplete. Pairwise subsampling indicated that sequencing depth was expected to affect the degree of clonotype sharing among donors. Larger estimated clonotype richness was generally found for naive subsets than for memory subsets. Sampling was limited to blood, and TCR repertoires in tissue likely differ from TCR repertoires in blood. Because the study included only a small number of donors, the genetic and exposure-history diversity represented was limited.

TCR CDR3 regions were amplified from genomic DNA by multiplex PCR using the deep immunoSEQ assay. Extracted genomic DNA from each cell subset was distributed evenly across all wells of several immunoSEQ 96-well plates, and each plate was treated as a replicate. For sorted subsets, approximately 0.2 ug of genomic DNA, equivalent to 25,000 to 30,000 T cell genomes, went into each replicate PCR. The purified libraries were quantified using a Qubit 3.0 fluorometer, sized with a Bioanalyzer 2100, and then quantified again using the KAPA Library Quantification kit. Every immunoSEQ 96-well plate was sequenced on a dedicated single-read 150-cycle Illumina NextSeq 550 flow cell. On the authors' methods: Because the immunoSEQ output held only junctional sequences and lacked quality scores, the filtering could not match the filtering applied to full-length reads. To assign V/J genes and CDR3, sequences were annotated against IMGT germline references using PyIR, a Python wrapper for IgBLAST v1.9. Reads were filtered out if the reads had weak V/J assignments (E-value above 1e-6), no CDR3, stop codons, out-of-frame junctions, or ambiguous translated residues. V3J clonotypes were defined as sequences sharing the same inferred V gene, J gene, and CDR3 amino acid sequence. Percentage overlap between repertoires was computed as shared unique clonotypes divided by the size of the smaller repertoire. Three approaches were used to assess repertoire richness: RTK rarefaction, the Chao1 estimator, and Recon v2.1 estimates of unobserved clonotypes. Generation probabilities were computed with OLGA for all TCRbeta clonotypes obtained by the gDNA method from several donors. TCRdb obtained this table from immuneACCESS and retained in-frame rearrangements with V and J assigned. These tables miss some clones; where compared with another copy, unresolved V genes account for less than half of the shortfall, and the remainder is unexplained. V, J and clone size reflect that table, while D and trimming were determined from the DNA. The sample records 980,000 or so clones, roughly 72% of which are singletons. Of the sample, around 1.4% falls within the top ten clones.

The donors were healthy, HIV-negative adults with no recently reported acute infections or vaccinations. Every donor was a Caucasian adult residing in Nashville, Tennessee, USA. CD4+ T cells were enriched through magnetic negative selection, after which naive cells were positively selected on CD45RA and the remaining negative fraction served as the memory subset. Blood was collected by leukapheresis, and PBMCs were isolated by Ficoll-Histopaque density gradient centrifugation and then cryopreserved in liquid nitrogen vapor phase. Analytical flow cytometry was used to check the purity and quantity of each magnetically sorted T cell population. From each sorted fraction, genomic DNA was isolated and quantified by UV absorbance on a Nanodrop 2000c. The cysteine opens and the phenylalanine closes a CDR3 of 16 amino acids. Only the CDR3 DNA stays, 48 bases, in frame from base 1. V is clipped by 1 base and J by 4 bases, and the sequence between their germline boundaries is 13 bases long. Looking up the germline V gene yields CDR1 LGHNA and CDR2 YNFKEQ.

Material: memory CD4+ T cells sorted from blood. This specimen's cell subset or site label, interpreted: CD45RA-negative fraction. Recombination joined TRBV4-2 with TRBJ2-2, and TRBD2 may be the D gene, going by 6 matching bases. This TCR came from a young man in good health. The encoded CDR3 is CASSQVWAGPTGELFF. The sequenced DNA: TGTGCCAGCAGCCAAGTGTGGGCGGGGCCCACCGGGGAGCTGTTTTTT.